Presented here are 23 T cell receptor beta chains from one specimen sequenced in a study of OX40 agonist ivuxolimab in advanced cancers. Some clones are missing from TCRdb's copy, which holds only in-frame ones; the method was immunoSEQ multiplex PCR. The sample holds 75,000 to 100,000 clones, under 90% seen once. The sample in question was CD4+ or CD8+ T cells sorted from blood, obtained in a trial of the OX40 agonist ivuxolimab. These receptors were obtained from an adult with an advanced solid tumor such as melanoma, head and neck, liver or kidney cancer.

This chain joins TRBV18 and TRBJ1-1; D is unresolved. The CDR3 is made up of 16 amino acids. The germline V gene has CDR1 KGHSH and CDR2 LQKENI. Trimming removed 4 bases from V and 6 bases from J, with 21 bases in between. The CDR3 DNA reads as TGTGCCAGCTCACGTCGACCCGCTGTCGTTCACGCTGAAGCTTTCTTT. Translated: CASSRRPAVVHAEAFF.

The genes are TRBV6-5 and TRBJ2-1, with 8 nucleotides matching TRBD1. Germline V CDR1 and CDR2: MNHEY, SVGAGI. Trimming at V came to 2 bases and at J to 10 bases, leaving 10 bases not matched to a gene. The CDR3 is 15 amino acids. CDR3 nucleotide sequence: TGTGCCAGCAGTTACGCCGGACAGGGTCGAGTGGAGCAGTTCTTC. Translation: CASSYAGQGRVEQFF.

This clone was counted once. J is TRBJ2-7 and V is TRBV7-9; D possibly matches TRBD1 or TRBD2 (5 bases each). The CDR3 contains 15 residues. Germline assignment: CDR1 SEHNR and CDR2 FQNEAQ (reference sequence). Trimming removed 5 bases at V and 3 bases at J, with 17 bases between. CDR3 protein: CASSARAEGFYEQYF. The CDR3, as DNA: TGTGCCAGCAGCGCCCGGGCCGAGGGGTTCTACGAGCAGTACTTC.

The chain recombines TRBV19 with TRBJ1-6; 7 nucleotides line up with TRBD1. CDR1 is LNHDA and CDR2 is SQIVND in the germline V gene (reference sequence). The CDR3 runs 16 residues. Losses at the gene ends were 5 bases for V and 4 bases for J; bases not matched to a gene: 8. The CDR3 coding sequence is TGTGCCAGTAGTGTCACCGGGACAGCTTATAATTCACCCCTCCACTTT. It encodes CASSVTGTAYNSPLHF.

The chain is built from TRBV5-8 and TRBJ1-1; D may be TRBD1 (6 bases). The CDR3 runs to 17 residues. Germline assignment: CDR1 SGHTS and CDR2 YDEGEE. The V and J ends lost 7 bases and 2 bases respectively, with 24 bases between them. The CDR3 loop reads CASGYLGGAVGNTEAFF. Written as DNA, the CDR3 is TGTGCCAGCGGCTACTTGGGGGGCGCGGTGGGCAACACTGAAGCTTTCTTT.

The V gene is TRBV10-3, the J gene TRBJ2-7; D not resolved. CDR1 is ENHRY, CDR2 SYGVKD, per germline. The CDR3 runs 13 residues. The V and J ends lost 3 bases and 3 bases respectively, with 9 bases between them. The CDR3: CAISDPGNYEQYF. DNA of the CDR3: TGTGCCATCAGTGACCCTGGCAACTACGAGCAGTACTTC.

This chain links TRBV4-1 with TRBJ1-1, with no clear D. With 5 bases removed from V and 5 bases from J, the gap between germline ends came to 12 bases. CDR3 size: 13 residues. Germline loops: CDR1 MGHRA, CDR2 YSYEKL. The chain's CDR3 is CASSSGGATEAFF. CDR3 bases: TGCGCCAGCAGCTCCGGAGGTGCAACTGAAGCTTTCTTT.

This clone was found a few times. The chain carries TRBV6-5 and TRBJ2-7; D is unclear. V lost 4 bases to trimming and J lost 1 base, with 5 bases between them. The CDR3 consists of 12 residues. The germline V gene has CDR1 MNHEY and CDR2 SVGAGI. CDR3: CASSLRSYEQYF. In DNA form, the CDR3 reads TGTGCCAGCAGTTTAAGGTCCTACGAGCAGTACTTC.

The rearrangement uses TRBV5-1 and TRBJ2-3, with D possibly matching TRBD1 (6 bases). V lost 4 bases and J 2 bases, leaving 14 bases between the germline ends. The CDR3 loop spans 15 amino acids. Germline-derived CDR1 and CDR2 are SGHRS and YFSETQ. The CDR3 DNA reads TGCGCCAGCAGCCCCGGGACAAGCTACACAGATACGCAGTATTTT. Its protein is CASSPGTSYTDTQYF.

The gene calls are TRBV9 and TRBJ2-3; 7 bases map to TRBD2. Germline loops: CDR1 SGDLS, CDR2 YYNGEE. CDR3 length: 14 residues. Trimming took 0 bases from V and 5 from J; bases not matched to a gene: 3. The CDR3 loop reads CASSVGLAEDTQYF. The CDR3 bases are TGTGCCAGCAGCGTAGGGCTAGCGGAAGATACGCAGTATTTT.

The chain joins TRBV4-2 to TRBJ2-7; 7 bases are shared with TRBD1. Germline CDR1 LGHNA, CDR2 YNFKEQ. The CDR3 loop spans 15 amino acids. The V gene end was trimmed by 3 bases and the J gene end by 0 bases; junction bases not matched to a gene: 5. The CDR3 protein is CASSQTQGSSYEQYF. The CDR3 DNA follows: TGTGCCAGCAGCCAGACACAGGGGAGCTCCTACGAGCAGTACTTC.

This clone came up once. This chain connects TRBV5-1 to TRBJ1-1; weak D call: TRBD1 (5 bases). Germline V gene lookup returns CDR1 SGHRS and CDR2 YFSETQ. The CDR3 totals 16 residues. V shed 4 bases and J shed 6 bases, with 22 bases lying between them. The CDR3 nucleotides are TGCGCCAGCAGCCCCCAAAGGACTGGGGGGAGGTCTGAAGCTTTCTTT. Amino acid sequence: CASSPQRTGGRSEAFF.

V usage is TRBV5-6 and J usage is TRBJ2-3; D is uncertain. V was cut by 0 bases and J by 2 bases, with 4 bases left in between. This CDR3 has 13 amino acids. Per the germline V gene, CDR1 is SGHDT and CDR2 is YYEEEE. CDR3 nucleotides: TGTGCCAGCAGCTTGGGACACACAGATACGCAGTATTTT. Translated: CASSLGHTDTQYF.

The chain has TRBV7-3 and TRBJ2-7; D may be TRBD1 or TRBD2 (5 bases each). The CDR3 sequence is 16 residues long. The V gene's germline CDR1 is SGHTA and CDR2 FQGTGA. Trimming left V 1 base short and J 3 bases short, with 16 bases between. CDR3 DNA: TGTGCCAGCAGCTTAATGGGTGTCGGGGCGAACTACGAGCAGTACTTC. Translation: CASSLMGVGANYEQYF.

This clone was detected only a few times. The J gene is TRBJ1-5, the V gene TRBV7-2; 8 bases agree with TRBD1. V shed 2 bases, J shed 9 bases, and the junction held 6 bases outside the gene matches. This CDR3 is 14 amino acids long. Germline CDR1 and CDR2: SGHTA and FQGNSA. The CDR3 DNA reads TGTGCCAGCAGCTTACGGGACAGGCATGGGCCCCAGCATTTT. Its translation: CASSLRDRHGPQHF.

The chain uses TRBV7-2 and TRBJ2-7; D is unresolved. The germline V and J ends were trimmed by 5 bases and 6 bases, with 11 bases remaining between them. The CDR3 length is 12 residues. Germline CDR1 is SGHTA and CDR2 is FQGNSA. CDR3 loop: CASSPGRSEQYF. CDR3 in DNA: TGTGCCAGCAGCCCGGGTAGGAGCGAGCAGTACTTC.

The chain recombines TRBV18 with TRBJ2-1; TRBD1 aligns across 7 bases. V was pared by 1 base and J by 0 bases, with 3 bases of the junction left unmatched. The CDR3 sequence is 16 residues long. In germline, CDR1 is KGHSH, CDR2 LQKENI. This chain's CDR3 is CASSPQDRFSYNEQFF. As DNA, the CDR3 is TGTGCCAGCTCACCACAGGACAGGTTCTCCTACAATGAGCAGTTCTTC.

The chain recombines TRBV10-3 with TRBJ2-7, with a possible D match to TRBD2 (6 bases). This CDR3 has 17 residues. V lost 11 bases and J 3 bases, leaving 29 bases between the germline ends. Looked up from germline, CDR1 is ENHRY and CDR2 is SYGVKD. The CDR3 region is CAPGSEKSNIMIYEQYF. In nucleotides, the CDR3 is TGTGCCCCCGGGAGCGAAAAGTCCAACATTATGATCTACGAGCAGTACTTC.

The CDR3 coding sequence is TGTGCCAGCAGGGGGGACAGGGGGTACCAAGAGACCCAGTACTTC. It specifies CASRGDRGYQETQYF. The chain links TRBV2 to TRBJ2-5; 11 positions agree with TRBD1. The germline CDR1 and CDR2 sequences are SNHLY and FYNNEI. J gave up 0 bases and V 6 bases, and 3 bases lay outside the gene matches. The CDR3 is 15 residues long.

This clone showed up just once. The chain employs TRBV19 and TRBJ2-7; TRBD1 aligns across 10 bases. This CDR3 has 14 amino acids. Germline values: CDR1 LNHDA, CDR2 SQIVND (reference sequence). With V trimmed by 6 bases and J by 7 bases, 9 bases remained unmatched. Here the CDR3 DNA reads TGTGCCAGTAGGGAGACAGGGGGCAAATGGGAGCAGTACTTC. It encodes CASRETGGKWEQYF. Drawing the rest from reference TRBV19 and TRBJ2-7, the complete variable domain is DGGITQSPKYLFRKEGQNVTLSCEQNLNHDAMYWYRQDPGQGLRLIYYSQIVNDFQKGDIAEGYSVSREKKESFPLTVTSAQKNPTAFYLCASRETGGKWEQYFGPGTRLTVT.

This chain links TRBV18 with TRBJ2-3; no reliable D call. V lost 1 base, J lost 2 bases, and 4 bases lay in between. Germline V gives CDR1 KGHSH, CDR2 LQKENI. CDR3 length: 13 amino acids. CDR3 in amino acids: CASSPLNTDTQYF. In DNA, the CDR3 is TGTGCCAGCTCACCACTCAACACAGATACGCAGTATTTT.

V gene TRBV7-9 combines with J gene TRBJ2-5; possibly TRBD2 for D (5 bases). Germline loops: CDR1 SEHNR, CDR2 FQNEAQ (reference sequence). V lost 3 bases, J lost 9 bases, and 17 bases lay in between. This CDR3 region has 14 residues. CDR3 residues: CASSFGSEFGAQYF. CDR3 bases: TGTGCCAGCAGCTTTGGGTCCGAATTCGGGGCCCAGTACTTC.

The chain's CDR3 is CASSPPSAPDTQYF. The CDR3 DNA reads as TGTGCCAGCTCACCACCGTCCGCTCCAGATACGCAGTATTTT. The genes are TRBV18 and TRBJ2-3, with D uncertain. V was cut by 0 bases and J by 4 bases, with 8 bases left in between. The CDR3 covers 14 residues. Germline values: CDR1 KGHSH, CDR2 LQKENI.